This is a list of T cell receptor beta chains from one sample in a study of cytomegalovirus exposure and HLA in healthy donors. Clones were read by immunoSEQ multiplex PCR, and TCRdb kept only the in-frame ones, dropping some. The repertoire holds fewer than 250,000 clones, with about 80% as singletons. Input material: PBMCs. The receptors derive from a male donor in good health and CMV-seronegative. Both conserved end residues are part of each CDR3. The D gene is left open where the match is weak. Rows may omit the clone size; those that give it use once, few, many or a size class.

d_call j_call cdr3_length v_call clone_size cdr3_aa
TRBD1 TRBJ1-2 11 TRBV30 NA CAGQADYGYTF
NA TRBJ2-7 17 TRBV1 NA CTSSQGKAGQGSYEQYF
TRBD1 TRBJ1-1 13 TRBV10-3 NA CAISQGAGTEAFF
TRBD2 TRBJ2-1 15 TRBV2 NA CASSASGNSYNEQFF
NA TRBJ2-7 12 TRBV29-1 NA CSVRGLGYEQYF
TRBD2 TRBJ2-7 20 TRBV14 NA CASSPTVGTSGSSGSYEQYF
NA TRBJ2-3 12 TRBV7-9 NA CASDQGRDTQYF
NA TRBJ2-2 14 TRBV7-9 NA CASSLVGAAGELFF
NA TRBJ2-3 15 TRBV6-1 NA CASSEGRGYTDTQYF
NA TRBJ1-1 13 TRBV7-9 NA CASSLEDISEAFF
NA TRBJ2-4 16 TRBV14 once CASSQWGEGTKNIQYF
TRBD1 TRBJ2-5 13 TRBV7-7 NA CARVTGGQETQYF
NA TRBJ2-3 14 TRBV10-3 once CACKEAGFTDTQYF
NA NA 13 TRBV15 NA CATSRDTSYEQYF
TRBD1 TRBJ1-4 15 TRBV5-1 NA CASRPQGATNEKLFF
NA TRBJ2-5 13 TRBV12-5 NA CASGLFPRETQYF
TRBD2 TRBJ2-2 17 TRBV9 NA CASSVGRLAGGHGELFF
NA TRBJ2-6 16 TRBV13 NA CASRTHRGKGANVLTF
TRBD1 TRBJ1-4 15 TRBV7-2 NA CASSLANRGGEKLFF
NA TRBJ1-1 16 TRBV7-8 few CASSARRGFRNTEAFF
TRBD2 TRBJ2-4 15 TRBV30 NA CAWRPRRGARNIQYF
TRBD1 TRBJ2-7 13 TRBV28 NA CASRGTGEDEQYF
TRBD2 TRBJ2-1 12 TRBV9 few CASSPKPGGQFF
NA TRBJ2-7 13 TRBV19 NA CASKGSGTYEQYF
TRBD1 TRBJ2-2 15 TRBV5-1 few CASSWTGGLAGELFF
TRBD2 TRBJ2-7 14 TRBV9 once CASSAGLAGREQYF
TRBD2 TRBJ2-3 16 TRBV2 NA CASSEWTSGGADTQYF
TRBD2 TRBJ2-3 17 TRBV11-2 NA CASSLGQGLAVTDTQYF
NA TRBJ2-7 14 TRBV5-4 once CASSLKGAVYEQYF
NA TRBJ1-5 13 TRBV30 NA CAWSVGGDQPQHF
NA TRBJ2-7 14 TRBV28 NA CATHSAGLAYEQYF
NA TRBJ1-6 16 TRBV10-1 NA CASSERESTKNSPLHF
NA TRBJ2-7 14 TRBV5-6 NA CASSWTATSYEQYF
NA TRBJ2-7 15 TRBV19 few CASSIRSEWSNEQYF
TRBD2 TRBJ2-7 15 TRBV11-2 NA CASSLAGGSSYEQYF
TRBD1 TRBJ2-7 16 TRBV5-6 NA CASSRRTGGSSYEQYF
NA TRBJ1-3 15 TRBV5-1 NA CASSPRQDSGNTIYF
NA TRBJ2-7 14 TRBV23-1 few CASSHQGGPYEQYF
TRBD1 TRBJ2-7 16 TRBV28 NA CASSHRTGLSSYEQYF
NA TRBJ2-3 14 TRBV5-4 few CASSPQQVEDTQYF
TRBD1 TRBJ1-3 16 TRBV9 few CASSVASGTGGNTIYF
TRBD2 TRBJ2-7 15 TRBV18 NA CASSPKGREGHEQYF